Below are 10 T cell receptor beta chains sequenced from a single sample in a study of cytomegalovirus exposure and HLA in healthy donors. Primers: 60 Vbeta forward and 13 Jbeta reverse. Assay used: immunoSEQ multiplex PCR; TCRdb lists only in-frame clones, some missing. Here the sample spans about 170,000 clones, approximately 79% being singletons. The sequenced sample consisted of PBMCs. The receptors were gathered from a man in his forties or fifties in good health and CMV-seropositive.

The chain has TRBV5-5 and TRBJ1-5; TRBD1 matches at 9 bases. V lost 4 bases to trimming and J lost 1 base; unmatched junction nucleotides: 3. The CDR3 contains 15 residues. Germline CDR1 SGHKS, CDR2 YYEKEE (reference sequence). The CDR3 nucleotides read TGTGCCAGCAGCAAGGGACAGGGAAGCAATCAGCCCCAGCATTTT. Its protein is CASSKGQGSNQPQHF. Looking up the rest from reference TRBV5-5 and TRBJ1-5 gives the full variable domain: DAGVTQSPTHLIKTRGQQVTLRCSPISGHKSVSWYQQVLGQGPQFIFQYYEKEERGRGNFPDRFSARQFPNYSSELNVNALLLGDSALYLCASSKGQGSNQPQHFGDGTRLSIL.

This clone has more than one count but fewer than ten. The V and J genes are TRBV18 and TRBJ1-1, with D perhaps TRBD1 (6 bases). The germline V and J ends were trimmed by 3 bases and 4 bases, with 12 bases remaining between them. The germline CDR1 and CDR2 sequences are KGHSH and LQKENI. CDR3 length equals 14 residues. CDR3 region: CASSPRQAGTEAFF. The CDR3 nucleotides read TGTGCCAGCTCACCCAGACAGGCCGGCACTGAAGCTTTCTTT.

This chain uses TRBV5-1 with TRBJ1-4; 7 bases match TRBD1. This CDR3 has 16 residues. V lost 3 bases to trimming and J lost 4 bases; unmatched junction nucleotides: 9. Germline CDR1 is SGHRS and CDR2 is YFSETQ. The CDR3 region is CASSSLGAGGNEKLFF. The CDR3 DNA follows: TGCGCCAGCAGCTCACTTGGGGCAGGGGGTAATGAAAAACTGTTTTTT.

This clone has only one observation. The V gene is TRBV14, the J gene TRBJ2-4, with unresolved D. The length of the CDR3 is 13 residues. V was cut by 4 bases and J by 8 bases, with 12 bases left in between. Germline V CDR1 and CDR2: SGHDN, FVKESK. CDR3 nucleotide sequence: TGTGCCAGCAGCCCGGGTGTCATAGACATTCAGTACTTC. This translates into CASSPGVIDIQYF. The complete variable domain, with remaining parts taken from reference TRBV14 and TRBJ2-4, reads EAGVTQFPSHSVIEKGQTVTLRCDPISGHDNLYWYRRVMGKEIKFLLHFVKESKQDESGMPNNRFLAERTGGTYSTLKVQPAELEDSGVYFCASSPGVIDIQYFGAGTRLSVL.

The chain recombines TRBV29-1 with TRBJ2-7, with D maybe TRBD2 (6 bases). The CDR3 runs to 14 residues. Germline assignment: CDR1 SQVTM and CDR2 ANQGSEA. V lost 1 base and J lost 5, with 15 bases in between. The CDR3 bases are TGCAGCGTTGAAGGGGCGGGGTCCCCCGACGAGCAGTACTTC. It yields the protein CSVEGAGSPDEQYF.

The rearrangement joins TRBV15 to TRBJ2-6; 7 positions agree with TRBD1. The length of the CDR3 is 17 residues. The germline V gene has CDR1 LNHNV and CDR2 YYDKDF (reference sequence). V was clipped by 3 bases and J by 2 bases; unmatched bases: 7. The CDR3 DNA is TGTGCCACCAGCAGGGGTACCGACAGGGCTGGGGCCAACGTCCTGACTTTC. Translated: CATSRGTDRAGANVLTF.

The chain recombines TRBV7-6 with TRBJ1-1; D ambiguous. This CDR3 has 18 residues. Trimming shortened V by 1 base and J by 3 bases, and 21 bases separated the two germline ends. CDR1 SGHVS and CDR2 FNYEAQ come from the germline V gene. CDR3 sequence (DNA): TGTGCCAGCAGCTTAGGTCAAAGTCCGGGTCCCGGGGACACTGAAGCTTTCTTT. Protein sequence: CASSLGQSPGPGDTEAFF.

The chain couples TRBV4-1 to TRBJ1-1; 7 bases line up with TRBD1. The germline CDR1 and CDR2 sequences are MGHRA and YSYEKL. There are 15 residues in the CDR3. After removal of 4 bases from V and 0 bases from J, the junction contained 5 bases not matched to a gene. DNA for the CDR3: TGCGCCAGCAGCCCGCACAGGGGTATGAACACTGAAGCTTTCTTT. Protein: CASSPHRGMNTEAFF.

This clone was seen once. The chain employs TRBV19 and TRBJ1-1, with TRBD1 identical over 9 bases. Germline CDR1 reads LNHDA; CDR2 reads SQIVND (reference sequence). The CDR3 covers 18 residues. The V and J ends lost 1 base and 3 bases, in that order; junction bases with no gene match: 12. Written as DNA, the CDR3 is TGTGCCAGTAGTATAGTGAGGGTTGGGGACAGGGTGGACACTGAAGCTTTCTTT. Its protein product is CASSIVRVGDRVDTEAFF.

As to this clone: The junction and the germline gene differ at one end; a read error may be behind it. This chain uses TRBV6-6 with TRBJ1-4, with 8 bases fitting TRBD1. There are 14 residues in the CDR3. Germline CDR1 is MNHNY and CDR2 is SVGAGI (reference sequence). CDR3 protein: CACRADRDNEKLFF. The CDR3 bases are TGTGCCTGCAGGGCGGACAGGGATAATGAAAAACTGTTTTTT.